Included here is one T cell receptor (beta chain) sequence, with context. The data are from a study of chemoradiotherapy in HPV16-positive cancers. The overall study: A couple of HPV16-positive patients' cells yielded candidate HPV-specific clones and common motifs.

Samples were taken several times over chemoradiotherapy. The CDR3 is 16 amino acids. The germline CDR1 and CDR2 sequences are SGHRS and YFSETQ. The V and J ends lost 0 bases and 0 bases respectively, with 11 bases between them. The assay was immunoSEQ multiplex PCR, and TCRdb's table has in-frame clones only and misses some. The sample includes some 1,500 clones, over 80% of them seen just once. This clonotype was sampled from a human donor with HPV-associated anogenital cancer. V gene TRBV5-1 combines with J gene TRBJ2-3; a possible D gene is TRBD2 (5 bases). The material was tumor tissue, obtained from a patient who underwent chemoradiotherapy. The CDR3 DNA reads as TGCGCCAGCAGCTTGGCGCTAGGAGGTAGCACAGATACGCAGTATTTT. Translated: CASSLALGGSTDTQYF.